This is a list of T cell receptor beta chains from one sample in a study of CD8+ T cells in alopecia areata. Sequenced by immunoSEQ multiplex PCR; TCRdb stores in-frame clones only, minus some. This table has approximately 100,000 clones, approximately 60% appearing once. Sequenced input: CD4+ T cells sorted from blood. The receptors shown here come from a human donor in good health. Each CDR3 is given without its conserved first and last residue. Only some rows state a clone size, as once, few, many or a class for expanded clones.

few	TRBV14	TRBJ1-1	ASSQQIRGTEAF
-	TRBV19	TRBJ2-5	ASSIDFTSQETQY
-	TRBV2	TRBJ2-7	ASRVDRTSSYEQY
-	TRBV27	TRBJ1-1	ASSFTRARDTEAF
few	TRBV29-1	TRBJ1-2	SVEERWQGGGYT
once	TRBV25-1	TRBJ2-3	ASSSPAGEEDTQY
few	TRBV18	TRBJ1-2	ASSPPAQGQGYT
-	TRBV15	TRBJ1-2	ATSTFTAGQGNYGYT
few	TRBV6-5	TRBJ2-7	ASSTRDTASYEQY
-	TRBV6-1	TRBJ2-6	ASSEWQAGANVLT
-	TRBV28	TRBJ1-2	ASTVPGPFGYT
few	TRBV2	TRBJ2-2	ASSETFTGELF
-	TRBV29-1	TRBJ2-5	SVEWGRGEQETQY
-	TRBV30	TRBJ1-1	AWSVTGGRTMNTEAF
few	TRBV6-5	TRBJ2-5	ASSEARWQTQY
once	TRBV29-1	TRBJ2-2	SVGGRNTGELF